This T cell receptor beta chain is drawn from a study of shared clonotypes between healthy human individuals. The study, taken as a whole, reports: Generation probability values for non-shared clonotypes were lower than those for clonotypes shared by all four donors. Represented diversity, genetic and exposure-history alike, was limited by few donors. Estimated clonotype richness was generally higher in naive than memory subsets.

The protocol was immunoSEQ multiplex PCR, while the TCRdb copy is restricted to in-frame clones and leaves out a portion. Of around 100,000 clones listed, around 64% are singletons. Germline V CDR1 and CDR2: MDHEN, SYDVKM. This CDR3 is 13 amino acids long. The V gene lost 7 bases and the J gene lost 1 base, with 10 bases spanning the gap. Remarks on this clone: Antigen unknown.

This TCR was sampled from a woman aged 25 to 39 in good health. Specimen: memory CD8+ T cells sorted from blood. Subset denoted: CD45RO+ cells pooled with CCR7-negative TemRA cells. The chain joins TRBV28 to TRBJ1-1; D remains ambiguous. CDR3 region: CASNSGKNTEAFF. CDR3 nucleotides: TGTGCCAGCAACTCCGGAAAGAACACTGAAGCTTTCTTT.